This T cell receptor beta chain originates from a study of T cells in Graves' hyperthyroidism and ophthalmopathy. Trimming left V 1 base short and J 7 bases short, with 16 bases between. CDR3 length: 15 residues. The germline CDR1 and CDR2 sequences are SGHTA and FQGTGA. TCR beta CDR3 region amplification was performed from RNA transcripts. The HTBI set primed first-round TCR CDR3 RT-PCR. One entry per CDR3 protein results from TCRdb running MiXCR on the multiplex PCR reads. The sample shows under 550,000 distinct CDR3 sequences, about 13% of them seen only once. This clonotype was seen a few times. Hyperthyroidism had been newly diagnosed in patients aged 18 to 65, and its duration was under 2 months.

The genes are TRBV7-3 and TRBJ1-2, with a weak D call TRBD1 (6 bases). The sequence derives from a woman under 30 with Graves' hyperthyroidism. Sequencing input: blood. The CDR3 DNA follows: TGTGCCAGCAGCTTAAACTTAGGGGGGCTCTCTGGCTACACCTTC. Its protein product is CASSLNLGGLSGYTF.